Sequencing of this TCR beta chain was carried out in a study of cytomegalovirus exposure and HLA in healthy donors. This clone was detected only a few times. 13 Jbeta primers and 60 Vbeta primers were used for the PCR. TCRdb's copy holds only in-frame clones and misses some; the assay was immunoSEQ multiplex PCR. The data contain some 200,000 clones, over 70% of them singletons. V shed 6 bases and J shed 7 bases, with 9 bases lying between them. CDR3 length: 12 amino acids. Germline CDR1 and CDR2: SNHLY and FYNNEI. This sequence was found in a woman younger than 45 in good health and CMV-seronegative. The chain carries TRBV2 and TRBJ1-4; D uncertain. The material sequenced was PBMCs. The CDR3 DNA reads as TGTGCCAGCAGCGGGTTTGGTGAAAAACTGTTTTTT. Translation gives CASSGFGEKLFF.